Listed here are 16 T cell receptor beta chains from one sample, sequenced in a study of OX40 agonist ivuxolimab in advanced cancers. Assay used: immunoSEQ multiplex PCR; TCRdb lists only in-frame clones, some missing. The sample shows approximately 82,000 clones, about 87% of them seen only once. Sequenced material: CD4+ or CD8+ T cells sorted from blood, taken in a trial of the OX40 agonist ivuxolimab. The origin of the receptors is an adult with an advanced solid tumor such as melanoma, head and neck, liver or kidney cancer.

The rearrangement joins TRBV19 to TRBJ2-2; D call uncertain. The CDR3 has 14 amino acids. Trimming shortened V by 3 bases and J by 3 bases, and 8 bases separated the two germline ends. In germline, CDR1 is LNHDA, CDR2 SQIVND (reference sequence). CDR3 coding DNA: TGTGCCAGTAGTATGTTTTCATACACCGGGGAGCTGTTTTTT. Its protein is CASSMFSYTGELFF. Complete variable domain (other parts from reference TRBV19 and TRBJ2-2): DGGITQSPKYLFRKEGQNVTLSCEQNLNHDAMYWYRQDPGQGLRLIYYSQIVNDFQKGDIAEGYSVSREKKESFPLTVTSAQKNPTAFYLCASSMFSYTGELFFGEGSRLTVL.

The chain employs TRBV5-1 and TRBJ2-1, with 11 bases that match TRBD2. From germline, CDR1 is SGHRS and CDR2 YFSETQ. Germline trimming cut 6 bases from V and 2 bases from J; bases unmatched to any gene: 7. CDR3 length: 16 amino acids. CDR3 bases: TGCGCCAGCACCTGGTTTAGCGGGGGGGCCTACAATGAGCAGTTCTTC. Its protein product is CASTWFSGGAYNEQFF. The full variable domain, in which reference TRBV5-1 and TRBJ2-1 provide the parts outside the CDR3, is KAGVTQTPRYLIKTRGQQVTLSCSPISGHRSVSWYQQTPGQGLQFLFEYFSETQRNKGNFPGRFSGRQFSNSRSEMNVSTLELGDSALYLCASTWFSGGAYNEQFFGPGTRLTVL.

The chain employs TRBV6-5 and TRBJ1-4; D is ambiguous. V gave up 6 bases and J gave up 5 bases, with 13 bases separating them. Germline assignment: CDR1 MNHEY and CDR2 SVGAGI. There are 14 residues in the CDR3. In nucleotides, the CDR3 is TGTGCCAGCAGCAACAGTGTACAGAATGAAAAACTGTTTTTT. It yields the protein CASSNSVQNEKLFF.

Only a few counts were recorded for this clone. V and J are TRBV11-2 and TRBJ1-2, with D possibly matching TRBD1 (6 bases). The germline V gene encodes CDR1 SGHAT and CDR2 FQNNGV. Trimming shortened V by 3 bases and J by 4 bases, and 15 bases separated the two germline ends. CDR3 length: 15 amino acids. The CDR3 nucleotides read TGTGCCAGCAGCTTGGTGGGGGCGGGGCGCTATGGCTACACCTTC. Amino acid sequence: CASSLVGAGRYGYTF. Based on the CDR3 plus reference TRBV11-2 and TRBJ1-2, the full variable domain is EAGVAQSPRYKIIEKRQSVAFWCNPISGHATLYWYQQILGQGPKLLIQFQNNGVVDDSQLPKDRFSAERLKGVDSTLKIQPAKLEDSAVYLCASSLVGAGRYGYTFGSGTRLTVV.

This clone was detected once. The chain carries TRBV7-3 and TRBJ2-1; D tentatively fits TRBD1 or TRBD2 (5 bases each). Germline lookup yields CDR1 SGHTA and CDR2 FQGTGA. The CDR3 length is 13 residues. V was cut by 2 bases and J by 9 bases, with 11 bases left in between. CDR3 nucleotide sequence: TGTGCCAGCAGCTTATATGGGGGTGGTGAGCAGTTCTTC. Protein sequence: CASSLYGGGEQFF. Variable domain in full (rest from reference TRBV7-3 and TRBJ2-1): GAGVSQTPSNKVTEKGKYVELRCDPISGHTALYWYRQSLGQGPEFLIYFQGTGAADDSGLPNDRFFAVRPEGSVSTLKIQRTERGDSAVYLCASSLYGGGEQFFGPGTRLTVL.

V and J are TRBV5-4 and TRBJ2-1; 12 bases align to TRBD2. The CDR3 runs 15 residues. The V gene end was trimmed by 1 base and the J gene end by 6 bases; junction bases not matched to a gene: 2. Per the germline V gene, CDR1 is SGHNT and CDR2 is YYREEE (reference sequence). CDR3 region: CASSLLAGGLNEQFF. DNA for the CDR3: TGTGCCAGCAGCTTGCTAGCGGGAGGGCTCAATGAGCAGTTCTTC.

The gene calls are TRBV5-4 and TRBJ1-1; no firm D call. The CDR3 runs to 13 residues. Germline lookup yields CDR1 SGHNT and CDR2 YYREEE (reference sequence). Trimming left V 1 base short and J 0 bases short, with 4 bases between. CDR3 bases: TGTGCCAGCAGCTTGACCGTGAACACTGAAGCTTTCTTT. Protein: CASSLTVNTEAFF.

The rearrangement uses TRBV30 and TRBJ2-2; 9 nucleotides line up with TRBD1. The CDR3 loop spans 15 amino acids. Losses at the gene ends were 2 bases for V and 6 bases for J; bases not matched to a gene: 7. Germline V gives CDR1 GTSNPN, CDR2 SVGIG (reference sequence). This CDR3 is CAWSSQGAWAGELFF. CDR3 sequence (DNA): TGTGCCTGGAGTTCACAGGGGGCGTGGGCCGGGGAGCTGTTTTTT. The entire variable domain, with the rest obtained from reference TRBV30 and TRBJ2-2, is as follows: SQTIHQWPATLVQPVGSPLSLECTVEGTSNPNLYWYRQAAGRGLQLLFYSVGIGQISSEVPQNLSASRPQDRQFILSSKKLLLSDSGFYLCAWSSQGAWAGELFFGEGSRLTVL.

This rearrangement joins TRBV9 to TRBJ2-5; D not certain. Germline lookup yields CDR1 SGDLS and CDR2 YYNGEE. The CDR3 contains 13 residues. V lost 4 bases to trimming and J lost 4 bases, with 11 bases between them. The CDR3 DNA follows: TGTGCCAGCAGCCCAGACTTGGGAGAGACCCAGTACTTC. This sequence encodes CASSPDLGETQYF.

The genes are TRBV19 and TRBJ2-3, with 9 bases fitting TRBD1. Germline V gives CDR1 LNHDA, CDR2 SQIVND (reference sequence). V shed 2 bases, J shed 5 bases, and the junction held 5 bases outside the gene matches. The length of the CDR3 is 15 residues. CDR3 in DNA: TGTGCCAGTAGTATACGGACAGGGGTTGGAGATACGCAGTATTTT. Amino acid sequence: CASSIRTGVGDTQYF.

In this sample, this clone turned up once. The chain recombines TRBV30 with TRBJ1-2; D ambiguous. CDR1 is GTSNPN, CDR2 SVGIG, per germline (reference sequence). This CDR3 region has 11 residues. The germline V and J ends were trimmed by 4 bases and 4 bases, with 7 bases remaining between them. CDR3 DNA sequence: TGTGCCTGGAAACACTTCTATGGCTACACCTTC. Translation gives CAWKHFYGYTF.

The V and J genes are TRBV6-6 and TRBJ2-3; 7 positions agree with TRBD2. This CDR3 contains 15 residues. Trimming at V came to 2 bases and at J to 6 bases, leaving 8 bases not matched to a gene. Germline V CDR1 and CDR2: MNHNY, SVGAGI (reference sequence). The CDR3 sequence: CASSYGEGIRDTQYF. The CDR3 DNA follows: TGTGCCAGCAGTTACGGGGAGGGGATAAGGGATACGCAGTATTTT.

This clone was seen once. The CDR3 loop is CASSQGTSVVTGELFF. In nucleotides, the CDR3 is TGTGCCAGCAGCCAAGGGACTAGCGTGGTCACCGGGGAGCTGTTTTTT. The chain uses TRBV4-2 and TRBJ2-2; 9 nucleotides agree with TRBD2. V dropped 1 base and J dropped 4; count of bases not matched to a gene: 4. Per the germline V gene, CDR1 is LGHNA and CDR2 is YNFKEQ. This CDR3 is built from 16 residues.

The rearrangement uses TRBV6-1 and TRBJ2-5; 12 nucleotides align to TRBD2. CDR3 length: 14 amino acids. Trimming removed 7 bases from V and 4 bases from J; junction bases left unmatched: 4. Germline V gene data show CDR1 as MNHNS and CDR2 as SASEGT. The CDR3: CASTRGLAGETQYF. The DNA for the CDR3 is TGTGCCAGCACTCGGGGACTAGCGGGAGAGACCCAGTACTTC.

This clone turned up a few times. This chain uses TRBV2 with TRBJ1-6; 9 bases map to TRBD1. The CDR3 length is 15 residues. Trimming removed 6 bases from V and 5 bases from J; junction bases left unmatched: 5. CDR1 is SNHLY and CDR2 is FYNNEI in the germline V gene. CDR3: CASRKRTGDNSPLHF. CDR3 DNA: TGTGCCAGCAGAAAGAGGACAGGGGATAATTCACCCCTCCACTTT.

The chain carries TRBV5-1 and TRBJ1-5, with TRBD1 matching 10 bases. This CDR3 contains 18 residues. Germline lookup yields CDR1 SGHRS and CDR2 YFSETQ. V was clipped by 4 bases and J by 2 bases; unmatched bases: 12. For the CDR3, the DNA is TGCGCCAGCAGCCCGCTACTTTCGACAGGGGGCGGCAATCAGCCCCAGCATTTT. Its translation: CASSPLLSTGGGNQPQHF.